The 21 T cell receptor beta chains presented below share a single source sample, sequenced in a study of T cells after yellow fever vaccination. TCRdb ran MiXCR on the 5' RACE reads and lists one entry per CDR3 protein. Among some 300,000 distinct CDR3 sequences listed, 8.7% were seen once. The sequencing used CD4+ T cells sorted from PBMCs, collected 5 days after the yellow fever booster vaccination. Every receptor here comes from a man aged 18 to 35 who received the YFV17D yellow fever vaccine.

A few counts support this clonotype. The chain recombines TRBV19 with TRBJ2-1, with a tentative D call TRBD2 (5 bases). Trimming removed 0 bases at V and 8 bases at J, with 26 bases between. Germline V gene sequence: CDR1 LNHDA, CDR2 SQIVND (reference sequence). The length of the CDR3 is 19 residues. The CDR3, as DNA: TGTGCCAGTAGTATAGATCAAATTCCGAAGGACTCGCGGAGAGATGAGCAGTTCTTC. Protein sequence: CASSIDQIPKDSRRDEQFF.

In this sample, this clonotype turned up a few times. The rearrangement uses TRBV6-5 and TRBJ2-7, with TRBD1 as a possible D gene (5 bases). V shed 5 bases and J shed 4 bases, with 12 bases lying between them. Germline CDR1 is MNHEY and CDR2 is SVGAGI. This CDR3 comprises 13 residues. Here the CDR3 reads CASSPRQTYEQYF. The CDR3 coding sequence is TGTGCCAGCAGTCCACGACAGACTTACGAGCAGTACTTC.

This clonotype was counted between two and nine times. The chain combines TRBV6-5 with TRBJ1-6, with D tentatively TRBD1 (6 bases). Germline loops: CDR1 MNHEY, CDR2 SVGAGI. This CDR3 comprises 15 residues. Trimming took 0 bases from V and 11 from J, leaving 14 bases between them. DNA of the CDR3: TGTGCCAGCAGTTACTCAGGGGGGACCGTAGCACCCCTCCACTTT. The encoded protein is CASSYSGGTVAPLHF.

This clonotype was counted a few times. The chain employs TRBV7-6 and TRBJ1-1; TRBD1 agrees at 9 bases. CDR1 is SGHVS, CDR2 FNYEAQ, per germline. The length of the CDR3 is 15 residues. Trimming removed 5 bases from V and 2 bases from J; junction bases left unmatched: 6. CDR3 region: CASSLWTGVNTEAFF. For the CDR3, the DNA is TGTGCCAGCAGCCTATGGACAGGGGTCAACACTGAAGCTTTCTTT. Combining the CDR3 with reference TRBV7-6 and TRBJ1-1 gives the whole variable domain GAGVSQSPRYKVTKRGQDVALRCDPISGHVSLYWYRQALGQGPEFLTYFNYEAQQDKSGLPNDRFSAERPEGSISTLTIQRTEQRDSAMYRCASSLWTGVNTEAFFGQGTRLTVV.

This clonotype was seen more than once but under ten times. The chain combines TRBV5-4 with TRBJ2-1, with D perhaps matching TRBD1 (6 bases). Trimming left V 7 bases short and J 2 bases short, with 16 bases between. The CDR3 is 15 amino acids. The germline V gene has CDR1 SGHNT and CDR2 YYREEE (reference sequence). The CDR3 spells CASRPDGTPYNEQFF. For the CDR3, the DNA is TGTGCCAGCCGCCCCGATGGGACACCCTACAATGAGCAGTTCTTC.

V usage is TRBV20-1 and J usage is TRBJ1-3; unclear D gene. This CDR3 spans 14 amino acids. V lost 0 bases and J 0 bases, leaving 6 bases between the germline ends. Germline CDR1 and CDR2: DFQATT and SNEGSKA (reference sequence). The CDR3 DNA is TGCAGTGCTAGAGATTACACCTCTGGAAACACCATATATTTT. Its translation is CSARDYTSGNTIYF.

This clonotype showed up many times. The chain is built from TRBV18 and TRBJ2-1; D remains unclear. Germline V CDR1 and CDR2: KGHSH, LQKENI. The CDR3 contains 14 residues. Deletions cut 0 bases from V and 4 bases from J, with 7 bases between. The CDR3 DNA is TGTGCCAGCTCACCACCGGGCGCTTACAATGAGCAGTTCTTC. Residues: CASSPPGAYNEQFF.

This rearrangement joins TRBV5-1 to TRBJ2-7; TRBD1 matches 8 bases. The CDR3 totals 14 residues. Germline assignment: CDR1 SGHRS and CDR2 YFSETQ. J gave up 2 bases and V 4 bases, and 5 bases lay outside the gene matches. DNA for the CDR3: TGCGCCAGCAGCGGGGGGACAGGTCCCTACGAGCAGTACTTC. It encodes CASSGGTGPYEQYF.

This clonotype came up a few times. The CDR3 DNA follows: TGCAGTGCTAGAGATCCCGCGTCGCGAGAGACCCAGTACTTC. Translation gives CSARDPASRETQYF. The rearrangement joins TRBV20-1 to TRBJ2-5; D uncertain. Germline V gives CDR1 DFQATT, CDR2 SNEGSKA (reference sequence). V shed 0 bases and J shed 4 bases, with 12 bases lying between them. The CDR3 covers 14 residues.

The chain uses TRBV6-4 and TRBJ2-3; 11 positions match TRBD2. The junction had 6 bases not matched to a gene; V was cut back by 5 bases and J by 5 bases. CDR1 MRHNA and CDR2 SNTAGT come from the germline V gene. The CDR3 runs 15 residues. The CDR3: CASSRSGGAKDTQYF. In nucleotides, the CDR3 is TGTGCCAGCAGTCGTAGCGGGGGGGCCAAAGATACGCAGTATTTT.

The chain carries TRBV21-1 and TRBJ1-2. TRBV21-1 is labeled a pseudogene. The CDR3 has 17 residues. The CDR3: CASSNSHWAGILDGYTF. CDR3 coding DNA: TGTGCCAGCAGCAACTCCCACTGGGCGGGTATATTGGATGGCTACACCTTC.

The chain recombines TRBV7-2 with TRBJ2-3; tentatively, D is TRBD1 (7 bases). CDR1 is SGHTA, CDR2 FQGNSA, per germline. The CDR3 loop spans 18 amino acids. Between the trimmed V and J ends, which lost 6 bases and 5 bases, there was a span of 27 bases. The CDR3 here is CASSRKSQGGFNIDTQYF. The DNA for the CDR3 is TGTGCCAGCAGTCGAAAAAGCCAGGGGGGATTTAACATAGATACGCAGTATTTT.

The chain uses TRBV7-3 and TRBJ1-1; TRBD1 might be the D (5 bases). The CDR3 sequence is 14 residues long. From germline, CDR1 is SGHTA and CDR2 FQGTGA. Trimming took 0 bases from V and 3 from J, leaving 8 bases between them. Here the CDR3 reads CASSLTSRDTEAFF. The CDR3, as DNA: TGTGCCAGCAGCTTAACGTCCAGGGACACTGAAGCTTTCTTT.

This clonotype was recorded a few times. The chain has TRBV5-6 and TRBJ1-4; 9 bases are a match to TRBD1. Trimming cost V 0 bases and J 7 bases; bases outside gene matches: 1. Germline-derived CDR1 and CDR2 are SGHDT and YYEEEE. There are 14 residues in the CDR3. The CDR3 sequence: CASSLGGQGEKLFF. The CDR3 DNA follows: TGTGCCAGCAGCTTGGGGGGACAGGGTGAAAAACTGTTTTTT.

CDR3 nucleotides: TGTGCCAGCAGCTCGGGTAGTCAGAATGAGCAGTTCTTC. Amino acid sequence: CASSSGSQNEQFF. The chain employs TRBV28 and TRBJ2-1, with D unclear. V was trimmed by 6 bases and J by 7 bases, leaving 13 bases between them. The germline V gene encodes CDR1 MDHEN and CDR2 SYDVKM. CDR3 length: 13 residues.

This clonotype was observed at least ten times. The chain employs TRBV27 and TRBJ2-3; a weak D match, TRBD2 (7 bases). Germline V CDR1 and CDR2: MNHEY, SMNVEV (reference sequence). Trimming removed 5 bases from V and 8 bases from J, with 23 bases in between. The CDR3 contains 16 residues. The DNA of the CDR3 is TGTGCCAGCAGTCCGCCCTACGGGGGGCGGATGGGTACGCAGTATTTT. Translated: CASSPPYGGRMGTQYF.

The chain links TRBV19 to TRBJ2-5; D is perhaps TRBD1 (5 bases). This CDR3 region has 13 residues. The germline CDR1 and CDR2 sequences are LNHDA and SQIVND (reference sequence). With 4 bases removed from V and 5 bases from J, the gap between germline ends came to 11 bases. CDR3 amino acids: CASSTRVGETQYF. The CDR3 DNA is TGTGCCAGTAGTACCAGGGTAGGGGAGACCCAGTACTTC.

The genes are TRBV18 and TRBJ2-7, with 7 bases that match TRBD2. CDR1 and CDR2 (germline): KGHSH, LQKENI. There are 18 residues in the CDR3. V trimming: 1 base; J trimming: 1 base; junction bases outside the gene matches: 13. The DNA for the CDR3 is TGTGCCAGCTCACCACTGCCTCGTCGACTAGCAGGGTCCTACGAGCAGTACTTC. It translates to CASSPLPRRLAGSYEQYF.

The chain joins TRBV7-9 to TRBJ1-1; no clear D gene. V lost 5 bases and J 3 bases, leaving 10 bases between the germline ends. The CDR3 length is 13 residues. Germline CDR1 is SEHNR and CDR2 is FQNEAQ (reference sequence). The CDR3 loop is CASSPIGDTEAFF. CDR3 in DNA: TGTGCCAGCAGCCCCATCGGGGACACTGAAGCTTTCTTT.

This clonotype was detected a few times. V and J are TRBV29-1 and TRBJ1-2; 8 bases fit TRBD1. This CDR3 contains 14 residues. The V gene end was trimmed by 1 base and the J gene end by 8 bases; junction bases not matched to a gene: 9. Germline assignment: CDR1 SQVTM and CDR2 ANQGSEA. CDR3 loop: CSVEGGQGLGGYTF. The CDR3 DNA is TGCAGCGTTGAAGGAGGACAGGGATTAGGGGGCTACACCTTC. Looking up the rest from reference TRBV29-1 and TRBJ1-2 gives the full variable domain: SAVISQKPSRDICQRGTSLTIQCQVDSQVTMMFWYRQQPGQSLTLIATANQGSEATYESGFVIDKFPISRPNLTFSTLTVSNMSPEDSSIYLCSVEGGQGLGGYTFGSGTRLTVV.

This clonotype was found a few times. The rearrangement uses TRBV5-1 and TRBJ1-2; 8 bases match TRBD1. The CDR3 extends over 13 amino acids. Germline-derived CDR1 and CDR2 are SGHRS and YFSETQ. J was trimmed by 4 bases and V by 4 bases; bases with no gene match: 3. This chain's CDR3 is CASSHGQGYGYTF. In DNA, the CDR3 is TGCGCCAGCAGCCACGGACAGGGCTATGGCTACACCTTC.